Presented here are 29 T cell receptor beta chains from one specimen sequenced in a study of shared clonotypes between healthy human individuals. Method: immunoSEQ multiplex PCR; TCRdb's copy keeps in-frame clones and lacks some. The sample gives some 2.1 million clones, about 95% of which show up once; about 1.1% is in the top ten. As defined, naive CD8 cells were CD45RO-negative and positively selected for CCR7, with terminally differentiated effector memory CD45RA+ cells excluded. The sequencing input was naive CD8+ T cells sorted from blood. All receptors derive from a man between 18 and 29 years old in good health.

The gene calls are TRBV6-6 and TRBJ2-1; 9 positions match TRBD2. CDR3 size: 16 residues. J lost 8 bases, V lost 2 bases, and 10 bases had no gene match. Per the germline V gene, CDR1 is MNHNY and CDR2 is SVGAGI (reference sequence). The CDR3 region has the DNA TGTGCCAGCAGTTACACGCTAGCGGGATATAGGGATGAGCAGTTCTTC. This encodes CASSYTLAGYRDEQFF.

The genes are TRBV4-1 and TRBJ1-5; 8 nucleotides agree with TRBD1. The CDR3 is 16 residues long. Unmatched junction bases numbered 12, after V lost 5 bases and J lost 6 bases. CDR1 is MGHRA, CDR2 YSYEKL, per germline. The DNA of the CDR3 is TGCGCCAGCAGCGATCGGACAGGGAAATCAGCTCAGCCCCAGCATTTT. It specifies CASSDRTGKSAQPQHF.

V and J are TRBV19 and TRBJ1-6; D may be TRBD1 (5 bases). This CDR3 is built from 17 residues. Germline V CDR1 and CDR2: LNHDA, SQIVND (reference sequence). The V end lost 7 bases, the J end lost 2 bases, and 18 bases lay between the germline ends. The CDR3 DNA sequence: TGTGCCAGTAACTTGGGGTCACAGGCCGCCTATAATTCACCCCTCCACTTT. Translated, it gives CASNLGSQAAYNSPLHF.

The chain couples TRBV7-9 to TRBJ1-1, with D possibly TRBD1 on 6 matching bases. With 6 bases removed from V and 4 bases from J, the gap between germline ends came to 27 bases. The CDR3 runs to 18 residues. From germline, CDR1 is SEHNR and CDR2 FQNEAQ (reference sequence). The CDR3: CASRTDRPQRGRITEAFF. The CDR3 DNA reads TGTGCCAGCAGAACCGACAGGCCCCAACGAGGTAGGATCACTGAAGCTTTCTTT.

The chain has TRBV10-1 and TRBJ2-1, with D uncertain. V was cut by 2 bases and J by 7 bases, with 15 bases left in between. CDR1 and CDR2 (germline): WNHNN, SYGVQD (reference sequence). The CDR3 length is 15 residues. The CDR3 DNA sequence: TGCGCCAGCAGTGAGAATATGGGATCTGGGAATGAGCAGTTCTTC. Its translation is CASSENMGSGNEQFF.

The rearrangement uses TRBV30 and TRBJ2-2; the D is unclear. Trimming removed 5 bases from V and 6 bases from J, with 10 bases in between. The germline CDR1 and CDR2 sequences are GTSNPN and SVGIG (reference sequence). CDR3 length equals 12 residues. The CDR3 loop is CAWSYFPGELFF. The DNA of the CDR3 is TGTGCCTGGTCCTATTTCCCCGGGGAGCTGTTTTTT.

The V and J genes are TRBV5-4 and TRBJ1-1; no firm D call. The CDR3 totals 13 residues. V was clipped by 4 bases and J by 1 base, with 8 bases between them. Germline V gene data show CDR1 as SGHNT and CDR2 as YYREEE (reference sequence). The CDR3 nucleotides read TGTGCCAGCAGCCCTCGGACGAACACTGAAGCTTTCTTT. Amino acid sequence: CASSPRTNTEAFF.

This clone was seen a single time. This rearrangement joins TRBV2 to TRBJ1-1; D is possibly TRBD1 (6 bases). Germline loops: CDR1 SNHLY, CDR2 FYNNEI. This CDR3 comprises 16 residues. Trimming removed 7 bases at V and 5 bases at J, with 23 bases between. This CDR3 is CASTISLAITGTEAFF. The CDR3 DNA follows: TGTGCCAGCACTATATCCCTCGCGATAACAGGGACTGAAGCTTTCTTT.

The chain has TRBV27 and TRBJ1-5; D unresolved. The CDR3 is made up of 14 amino acids. Germline V gene data show CDR1 as MNHEY and CDR2 as SMNVEV (reference sequence). The V end was cut by 0 bases, the J end by 6 bases, with 9 bases between. This CDR3 reads CASSLSPHSQPQHF. In DNA, the CDR3 is TGTGCCAGCAGTTTATCCCCCCATAGTCAGCCCCAGCATTTT.

The V call is TRBV5-6, the J call TRBJ2-3; 9 nucleotides line up with TRBD2. Trimming cost V 0 bases and J 4 bases; bases outside gene matches: 12. Germline values: CDR1 SGHDT, CDR2 YYEEEE. This CDR3 has 18 amino acids. CDR3 amino acids: CASSLAEVLAGLADTQYF. DNA of the CDR3: TGTGCCAGCAGCTTGGCCGAAGTACTAGCGGGTCTTGCAGATACGCAGTATTTT.

Concerning this clone: At the DNA level, this CDR3 is encoded by other sequences in the same sample as well. The CDR3 DNA is TGTGCCAGCAGCTTAGGACTAGCGGGAGGGTTTCCCTACAATGAGCAGTTCTTC. Its protein is CASSLGLAGGFPYNEQFF. This chain connects TRBV7-8 to TRBJ2-1, with 14 bases lining up with TRBD2. CDR1 is SGHVS, CDR2 FQNEAQ, per germline. The CDR3 length is 18 residues. The ends lost 1 base at V and 2 bases at J; junction bases unmatched: 4. Filled out from reference TRBV7-8 and TRBJ2-1, the complete variable domain reads GAGVSQSPRYKVAKRGQDVALRCDPISGHVSLFWYQQALGQGPEFLTYFQNEAQLDKSGLPSDRFFAERPEGSVSTLKIQRTQQEDSAVYLCASSLGLAGGFPYNEQFFGPGTRLTVL.

This chain uses TRBV7-6 with TRBJ1-4; 8 bases agree with TRBD1. Germline V lookup: CDR1 SGHVS, CDR2 FNYEAQ. After removal of 5 bases from V and 5 bases from J, the junction contained 4 bases not matched to a gene. The CDR3 spans 14 residues. CDR3 sequence: CASSLTGGNEKLFF. The CDR3 coding sequence is TGTGCCAGCAGCCTTACAGGGGGGAATGAAAAACTGTTTTTT.

J is TRBJ1-1 and V is TRBV28, with D tentatively TRBD1 (5 bases). Germline lookup yields CDR1 MDHEN and CDR2 SYDVKM. This CDR3 spans 15 amino acids. The germline V and J ends were trimmed by 1 base and 4 bases, with 13 bases remaining between them. CDR3 sequence reads: CASSLFQGLGTEAFF. For the CDR3, the DNA is TGTGCCAGCAGTTTATTCCAGGGACTGGGCACTGAAGCTTTCTTT.

This clone was found once. This rearrangement joins TRBV27 to TRBJ1-2; weak D call: TRBD1 (6 bases). Trimming removed 6 bases from V and 5 bases from J, with 16 bases in between. CDR3 length: 14 amino acids. Per germline, CDR1 MNHEY and CDR2 SMNVEV (reference sequence). The CDR3 region is CASSSGGGGYGYTF. CDR3 coding DNA: TGTGCCAGCAGCTCCGGGGGAGGGGGGTATGGCTACACCTTC.

The J gene is TRBJ2-1, the V gene TRBV5-4; 9 positions agree with TRBD2. V lost 0 bases and J lost 4; bases outside the gene matches: 8. CDR1 SGHNT and CDR2 YYREEE come from the germline V gene (reference sequence). CDR3 size: 17 residues. CDR3 DNA: TGTGCCAGCAGCTTGGGAGAGGGACTAGCAGATTACAATGAGCAGTTCTTC. Translated: CASSLGEGLADYNEQFF.

The CDR3 region has the DNA TGTGCCAGCAGTACAACAGATACGCAGTATTTT. It codes for CASSTTDTQYF. This chain joins TRBV27 and TRBJ2-3; D not certain. The CDR3 runs to 11 residues. Germline CDR1 is MNHEY and CDR2 is SMNVEV (reference sequence). V was cut by 5 bases and J by 3 bases, with 3 bases left in between.

This clone was seen only once. CDR3 residues: CASSSPGEVNYGYTF. CDR3 sequence (DNA): TGTGCCAGCAGTTCGCCCGGAGAGGTGAACTATGGCTACACCTTC. The chain couples TRBV6-5 to TRBJ1-2; the D is unclear. Germline assignment: CDR1 MNHEY and CDR2 SVGAGI. Trimming took 4 bases from V and 2 from J, leaving 14 bases between them. This CDR3 contains 15 residues.

This clone has a single count. J is TRBJ2-1 and V is TRBV6-5, with 7 bases fitting TRBD1. V gave up 1 base and J gave up 4 bases; unmatched junction bases: 7. Germline V gene lookup returns CDR1 MNHEY and CDR2 SVGAGI. The CDR3 spans 16 residues. The CDR3 DNA reads as TGTGCCAGCAGTTACTTCCCCGGGACAGCTTACAATGAGCAGTTCTTC. Translated, it gives CASSYFPGTAYNEQFF.

This clone was detected only once. DNA for the CDR3: TGTGCCAGCAGTCAAACAGGGATCTCAGGTGGCTACACCTTC. It yields the protein CASSQTGISGGYTF. The chain couples TRBV28 to TRBJ1-2; maybe TRBD1 (6 bases). CDR3 length: 14 amino acids. The V end lost 5 bases, the J end lost 7 bases, and 17 bases lay between the germline ends. Germline CDR1 reads MDHEN; CDR2 reads SYDVKM.

The chain is built from TRBV19 and TRBJ2-3, with 14 bases that match TRBD2. The V gene end was trimmed by 4 bases and the J gene end by 2 bases; junction bases not matched to a gene: 2. The CDR3 runs to 16 residues. Germline-derived CDR1 and CDR2 are LNHDA and SQIVND (reference sequence). The CDR3 region has the DNA TGTGCCAGTAGTACGGGACTAGCGGGGGCCACAGATACGCAGTATTTT. As protein: CASSTGLAGATDTQYF.

The chain links TRBV6-1 to TRBJ2-7; 8 nucleotides agree with TRBD1. J was trimmed by 2 bases and V by 7 bases; bases with no gene match: 7. Germline values: CDR1 MNHNS, CDR2 SASEGT. The CDR3 covers 14 residues. The CDR3 nucleotides read TGTGCCAGCATTACAAGACAGGGGACCTACGAGCAGTACTTC. This gives the protein CASITRQGTYEQYF.

CDR3 in DNA: TGTGCCAGCAGGATACTAGCGGAACAAGAGACCCAGTACTTC. Its translation: CASRILAEQETQYF. The chain recombines TRBV6-1 with TRBJ2-5; 8 bases map to TRBD2. The V gene end was trimmed by 6 bases and the J gene end by 2 bases; junction bases not matched to a gene: 5. Germline loops: CDR1 MNHNS, CDR2 SASEGT. This CDR3 spans 14 amino acids.

The genes are TRBV9 and TRBJ1-6; a possible D gene is TRBD1 (5 bases). This CDR3 is 13 amino acids long. The germline gives CDR1 SGDLS, CDR2 YYNGEE. Trimming took off 2 bases at V and 8 bases at J, with 8 bases between the two ends. The CDR3 sequence is CASSVSGYSPLHF. CDR3 nucleotides: TGTGCCAGCAGCGTTTCAGGGTATTCACCCCTCCACTTT.

V gene TRBV27 combines with J gene TRBJ2-1, with 8 bases that match TRBD1. V trimming: 6 bases; J trimming: 4 bases; junction bases outside the gene matches: 2. Germline loops: CDR1 MNHEY, CDR2 SMNVEV (reference sequence). The CDR3 runs 13 residues. Written as DNA, the CDR3 is TGTGCCAGCAGCCAGGGGGCATACAATGAGCAGTTCTTC. As protein: CASSQGAYNEQFF.

The J gene is TRBJ2-7, the V gene TRBV13, with D maybe TRBD1 (8 bases). Germline assignment: CDR1 PRHDT and CDR2 FYEKMQ (reference sequence). V was shortened by 5 bases and J by 3 bases, with 17 bases between the two germline ends. The CDR3 covers 15 residues. CDR3 in DNA: TGTGCCAGCAGCCCAGGGGGCGGGAGCATCTACGAGCAGTACTTC. This translates into CASSPGGGSIYEQYF.

This CDR3 reads CSVEAGKDYGYTF. As DNA, the CDR3 is TGCAGCGTTGAAGCAGGGAAAGACTATGGCTACACCTTC. This chain uses TRBV29-1 with TRBJ1-2; tentatively, D is TRBD1 (5 bases). CDR3 length: 13 residues. Deletions cut 1 base from V and 3 bases from J, with 9 bases between. Germline V gene sequence: CDR1 SQVTM, CDR2 ANQGSEA. The variable domain in full, with the rest retrieved from reference TRBV29-1 and TRBJ1-2, is SAVISQKPSRDICQRGTSLTIQCQVDSQVTMMFWYRQQPGQSLTLIATANQGSEATYESGFVIDKFPISRPNLTFSTLTVSNMSPEDSSIYLCSVEAGKDYGYTFGSGTRLTVV.

This chain links TRBV6-6 with TRBJ2-5, with D unclear. Trimming stripped 5 bases from V and 5 bases from J, with 18 bases between. The germline CDR1 and CDR2 sequences are MNHNY and SVGAGI (reference sequence). The CDR3 is 15 residues long. The CDR3 DNA follows: TGTGCCAGCAGTCCCAGCGAACCTGGGTTGGAGACCCAGTACTTC. Its translation is CASSPSEPGLETQYF.

The V call is TRBV5-1, the J call TRBJ2-7, with 10 bases aligning to TRBD1. J gave up 6 bases and V 1 base, and 1 base lay outside the gene matches. Per germline, CDR1 SGHRS and CDR2 YFSETQ. The CDR3 is made up of 13 amino acids. The CDR3 bases are TGCGCCAGCAGCTTGCGACAGGGGGCCGAGCAGTACTTC. Protein sequence: CASSLRQGAEQYF.

The DNA of the CDR3 is TGTGCCAGCAGCCTAACTGAGGGGGCAGGCTCACAATTACTGGAGACCCAGTACTTC. Translating gives CASSLTEGAGSQLLETQYF. V and J are TRBV7-9 and TRBJ2-5; 7 bases are a match to TRBD1. V trimming: 5 bases; J trimming: 5 bases; junction bases outside the gene matches: 23. The CDR3 is made up of 19 amino acids. Germline-derived CDR1 and CDR2 are SEHNR and FQNEAQ (reference sequence).